This T cell receptor (beta chain) was identified during a study of control samples from healthy donors and cancer patients. The method was immunoSEQ multiplex PCR; TCRdb's version includes in-frame clones alone and lacks a portion of them. The repertoire holds 170,000 or so clones, with 85% to 95% as singletons. The CDR3 contains 13 residues. Germline CDR1 reads SGHNT; CDR2 reads YYREEE (reference sequence). V was clipped by 2 bases and J by 3 bases, with 9 bases between them. The genes are TRBV5-4 and TRBJ2-7, with D tentatively TRBD1 (5 bases). The TCR was taken from a man aged 25-40 years in good health. What was sequenced was blood. The CDR3 protein is CASSFTGNYEQYF. CDR3 DNA sequence: TGTGCCAGCAGCTTCACAGGTAACTACGAGCAGTACTTC.